The next 5 T cell receptor beta chains were all read from a single sample in a study of early T cells in non-severe SARS-CoV-2 infection. In TCRdb, the 5' RACE reads were re-called with MiXCR into one record per CDR3 protein. This table has approximately 71,000 distinct CDR3 sequences, under 13% appearing once. Sequencing was performed on whole blood. The receptors derive from an adult who was a healthcare worker with PCR-confirmed SARS-CoV-2 infection or an uninfected control (not recorded which).

In nucleotides, the CDR3 is TGTGCCAGCAGCCCGCATACCTCAGGACGGTACAATGAGCAGTTCTTC. Translated: CASSPHTSGRYNEQFF. The rearrangement links TRBV7-8 to TRBJ2-1; D is unresolved. Germline CDR1 SGHVS, CDR2 FQNEAQ. The CDR3 spans 16 residues. The V gene lost 5 bases and the J gene lost 4 bases, with 18 bases spanning the gap.

This clonotype was recorded many times. This sequence joins TRBV20-1 and TRBJ2-7, with D possibly TRBD1 on 5 matching bases. The germline CDR1 and CDR2 sequences are DFQATT and SNEGSKA (reference sequence). V was shortened by 2 bases and J by 3 bases, with 11 bases between the two germline ends. The CDR3 covers 13 residues. The CDR3 nucleotides read TGCAGTGCTAGAACCTCGACAGACTACGAGCAGTACTTC. As protein: CSARTSTDYEQYF.

The CDR3 loop reads CASSIDSGRAFGEQFF. The CDR3, as DNA: TGTGCCAGTAGTATAGATAGCGGGAGGGCCTTTGGCGAGCAGTTCTTC. The J gene is TRBJ2-1, the V gene TRBV19, with 11 positions matching TRBD2. Per germline, CDR1 LNHDA and CDR2 SQIVND (reference sequence). The CDR3 runs 16 residues. Unmatched junction bases numbered 8, after V lost 0 bases and J lost 10 bases.

This clonotype has just a few counts. The genes are TRBV5-1 and TRBJ2-5, with no clear D. CDR1 is SGHRS and CDR2 is YFSETQ in the germline V gene. The germline V and J ends were trimmed by 0 bases and 5 bases, with 8 bases remaining between them. The length of the CDR3 is 13 residues. For the CDR3, the DNA is TGCGCCAGCAGCTTGGGCGGATCGGAGACCCAGTACTTC. Encoded protein: CASSLGGSETQYF.

The chain uses TRBV30 and TRBJ1-2; TRBD1 aligns across 8 bases. The CDR3 length is 12 residues. J lost 6 bases, V lost 4 bases, and 4 bases had no gene match. From germline, CDR1 is GTSNPN and CDR2 SVGIG (reference sequence). The CDR3 region is CAWIRGRDGYTF. In nucleotides, the CDR3 is TGTGCCTGGATCAGGGGGCGGGATGGCTACACCTTC.